A selection of T cell receptor beta chains follows, all from one sample in a study of PD-1 blockade in classical Hodgkin lymphoma. Using immunoSEQ multiplex PCR, the repertoire was profiled, and TCRdb retains in-frame clones only, with some absent. The sample records 20,000 to 30,000 clones, roughly 79% being singletons. This sample comprised peripheral blood mononuclear cells (PBMCs), obtained before the second cycle of nivolumab. Receptor source: a human donor with classical Hodgkin lymphoma. Each CDR3 is given with its conserved first and last residue. The order of the fields is D gene, clone size, V gene, J gene, CDR3 protein, CDR3 DNA. A D gene is named only where the DNA matches it firmly. Part of the rows lack a size; the others show once, few, many or a class for expanded clones.

D gene: .; clone size: .; V gene: TRBV19; J gene: TRBJ2-3; CDR3 protein: CASSTSPQGRSDTQYF; CDR3 DNA: TGTGCCAGTAGTACCAGTCCGCAAGGACGGTCAGATACGCAGTATTTT
D gene: .; clone size: .; V gene: TRBV19; J gene: TRBJ2-3; CDR3 protein: CATRSGKRDTQYF; CDR3 DNA: TGTGCCACCAGGTCAGGGAAGAGGGATACGCAGTATTTT
D gene: TRBD2; clone size: .; V gene: TRBV7-2; J gene: TRBJ2-7; CDR3 protein: CASSQPGLAYEQYF; CDR3 DNA: TGTGCCAGCAGCCAGCCGGGACTAGCCTACGAGCAGTACTTC
D gene: .; clone size: .; V gene: TRBV2; J gene: TRBJ2-4; CDR3 protein: CASKGSPGNIQYF; CDR3 DNA: TGTGCCAGCAAGGGCAGCCCGGGCAACATTCAGTACTTC
D gene: .; clone size: .; V gene: TRBV28; J gene: TRBJ1-4; CDR3 protein: CASSFPGGYTNEKLFF; CDR3 DNA: TGTGCCAGCAGTTTTCCGGGGGGGTACACTAATGAAAAACTGTTTTTT
D gene: .; clone size: .; V gene: TRBV2; J gene: TRBJ1-1; CDR3 protein: CASSASMNTEAFF; CDR3 DNA: TGTGCCAGCAGTGCTAGCATGAACACTGAAGCTTTCTTT
D gene: TRBD2; clone size: .; V gene: TRBV30; J gene: TRBJ2-7; CDR3 protein: CAWSRTGGEQYF; CDR3 DNA: TGTGCCTGGAGTCGGACGGGGGGCGAGCAGTACTTC
D gene: .; clone size: .; V gene: TRBV7-9; J gene: TRBJ2-1; CDR3 protein: CASSLEESQFF; CDR3 DNA: TGTGCCAGCAGCTTAGAAGAGTCCCAGTTCTTC
D gene: .; clone size: .; V gene: TRBV9; J gene: TRBJ2-1; CDR3 protein: CASSSGGSSYNEQFF; CDR3 DNA: TGTGCCAGCAGCTCCGGGGGCAGTTCCTACAATGAGCAGTTCTTC
D gene: TRBD1; clone size: .; V gene: TRBV6-1; J gene: TRBJ2-1; CDR3 protein: CASSEARVSGTGFFPIANEQFF; CDR3 DNA: TGTGCCAGCAGTGAAGCCAGAGTTTCCGGGACAGGGTTTTTTCCCATCGCCAATGAGCAGTTCTTC
D gene: TRBD2; clone size: .; V gene: TRBV11-3; J gene: TRBJ2-1; CDR3 protein: CASSARLAGPNEQFF; CDR3 DNA: TGTGCCAGCAGCGCAAGACTAGCGGGGCCAAATGAGCAGTTCTTC
D gene: .; clone size: few; V gene: TRBV6-1; J gene: TRBJ2-2; CDR3 protein: CASSDYSPTGELFF; CDR3 DNA: TGTGCCAGCAGTGATTACAGCCCCACCGGGGAGCTGTTTTTT
D gene: TRBD1; clone size: .; V gene: TRBV28; J gene: TRBJ2-5; CDR3 protein: CASSSRVTGGQQETQYF; CDR3 DNA: TGTGCCAGCAGTTCCAGGGTGACAGGGGGCCAACAAGAGACCCAGTACTTC
D gene: .; clone size: .; V gene: TRBV7-2; J gene: TRBJ2-5; CDR3 protein: CASSLSFWASEQETQYF; CDR3 DNA: TGTGCCAGCAGCTTGAGCTTCTGGGCTAGCGAACAAGAGACCCAGTACTTC
D gene: .; clone size: .; V gene: TRBV4-1; J gene: TRBJ2-1; CDR3 protein: CASSQVDLISYNEQFF; CDR3 DNA: TGCGCCAGCAGCCAGGTAGACCTAATCTCCTACAATGAGCAGTTCTTC
D gene: .; clone size: .; V gene: TRBV5-4; J gene: TRBJ2-1; CDR3 protein: CASSPDDGGNYYNEQFF; CDR3 DNA: TGTGCCAGCAGCCCCGATGATGGAGGGAACTATTACAATGAGCAGTTCTTC
D gene: TRBD1; clone size: .; V gene: TRBV28; J gene: TRBJ2-7; CDR3 protein: CASSFNKGAGQYF; CDR3 DNA: TGTGCCAGCAGTTTTAATAAGGGGGCCGGGCAGTACTTC
D gene: .; clone size: .; V gene: TRBV6-5; J gene: TRBJ1-1; CDR3 protein: CASSYSRDTEAFF; CDR3 DNA: TGTGCCAGCAGTTACTCAAGGGACACTGAAGCTTTCTTT
D gene: .; clone size: .; V gene: TRBV30; J gene: TRBJ1-2; CDR3 protein: CASRELNYYGYTF; CDR3 DNA: TGTGCCTCGAGGGAGCTAAATTACTATGGCTACACCTTC
D gene: TRBD2; clone size: .; V gene: TRBV29-1; J gene: TRBJ2-7; CDR3 protein: CSVRGLAATSSYEQYF; CDR3 DNA: TGCAGCGTGAGGGGACTAGCGGCCACGAGCTCCTACGAGCAGTACTTC
D gene: .; clone size: .; V gene: TRBV7-9; J gene: TRBJ2-3; CDR3 protein: CASSLEGDTQYF; CDR3 DNA: TGTGCCAGCAGCTTAGAGGGAGATACGCAGTATTTT
D gene: .; clone size: .; V gene: TRBV9; J gene: TRBJ2-1; CDR3 protein: CASSVAAQNNEQFF; CDR3 DNA: TGTGCCAGCAGCGTAGCGGCACAGAACAATGAGCAGTTCTTC
D gene: .; clone size: .; V gene: TRBV6-1; J gene: TRBJ1-2; CDR3 protein: CASSETANHNYGYTF; CDR3 DNA: TGTGCCAGCAGTGAGACGGCCAATCATAACTATGGCTACACCTTC
D gene: .; clone size: .; V gene: TRBV6-5; J gene: TRBJ1-1; CDR3 protein: CASSLKTLPNTEAFF; CDR3 DNA: TGTGCCAGCAGCCTTAAGACACTCCCGAACACTGAAGCTTTCTTT
D gene: TRBD1; clone size: .; V gene: TRBV27; J gene: TRBJ1-1; CDR3 protein: CASRTPGTVNKAFF; CDR3 DNA: TGTGCCAGCAGGACACCCGGGACAGTGAACAAAGCTTTCTTT
D gene: .; clone size: .; V gene: TRBV9; J gene: TRBJ1-5; CDR3 protein: CASSPRGSNQPQHF; CDR3 DNA: TGTGCCAGCAGCCCACGCGGTAGCAATCAGCCCCAGCATTTT
D gene: .; clone size: .; V gene: TRBV7-3; J gene: TRBJ2-3; CDR3 protein: CASSQRETDTQYF; CDR3 DNA: TGTGCCAGCAGCCAGCGAGAGACAGATACGCAGTATTTT
D gene: .; clone size: .; V gene: TRBV5-1; J gene: TRBJ2-7; CDR3 protein: CASSQKRTESSYEQYF; CDR3 DNA: TGCGCCAGCAGCCAAAAAAGGACAGAGAGCTCCTACGAGCAGTACTTC
D gene: .; clone size: .; V gene: TRBV7-3; J gene: TRBJ2-3; CDR3 protein: CASSFGTDTQYF; CDR3 DNA: TGTGCCAGCAGCTTTGGTACAGATACGCAGTATTTT
D gene: TRBD1; clone size: once; V gene: TRBV11-2; J gene: TRBJ2-5; CDR3 protein: CASSLERTGRETQYF; CDR3 DNA: TGTGCCAGCAGCTTAGAAAGGACAGGGCGAGAGACCCAGTACTTC
D gene: .; clone size: few; V gene: TRBV4-2; J gene: TRBJ2-2; CDR3 protein: CASSQGDRSTGELFF; CDR3 DNA: TGTGCCAGCAGCCAGGGAGACAGGTCCACCGGGGAGCTGTTTTTT
D gene: .; clone size: .; V gene: TRBV11-3; J gene: TRBJ2-4; CDR3 protein: CASSGRGENIQYF; CDR3 DNA: TGTGCCAGCAGCGGGAGGGGGGAAAACATTCAGTACTTC
D gene: .; clone size: .; V gene: TRBV7-9; J gene: TRBJ2-1; CDR3 protein: CASSPQLDRFF; CDR3 DNA: TGTGCCAGCAGCCCCCAACTAGATCGGTTCTTC
D gene: TRBD2; clone size: once; V gene: TRBV2; J gene: TRBJ2-7; CDR3 protein: CASSDLAGLTYEQYF; CDR3 DNA: TGTGCCAGCAGTGATCTAGCGGGCTTAACCTACGAGCAGTACTTC
D gene: .; clone size: .; V gene: TRBV7-3; J gene: TRBJ2-2; CDR3 protein: CASRLIRSGEAGELFF; CDR3 DNA: TGTGCCAGCAGACTTATAAGATCGGGAGAGGCCGGGGAGCTGTTTTTT
D gene: .; clone size: .; V gene: TRBV19; J gene: TRBJ2-2; CDR3 protein: CASSRGSDTGELFF; CDR3 DNA: TGTGCCAGTAGTCGGGGGAGTGACACCGGGGAGCTGTTTTTT
D gene: .; clone size: .; V gene: TRBV6-5; J gene: TRBJ1-3; CDR3 protein: CASSYGGQSSGNTIYF; CDR3 DNA: TGTGCCAGCAGTTACGGTGGACAGAGCTCTGGAAACACCATATATTTT
D gene: .; clone size: .; V gene: TRBV18; J gene: TRBJ2-2; CDR3 protein: CASSPRTGELFF; CDR3 DNA: TGTGCCAGCTCACCACGGACCGGGGAGCTGTTTTTT
D gene: .; clone size: .; V gene: TRBV5-1; J gene: TRBJ2-7; CDR3 protein: CASSLGQGSSYEQYF; CDR3 DNA: TGCGCCAGCAGCTTGGGGCAAGGTTCCTCCTACGAGCAGTACTTC
D gene: TRBD1; clone size: .; V gene: TRBV20-1; J gene: TRBJ2-7; CDR3 protein: CSATRQGPPRF; CDR3 DNA: TGCAGTGCTACACGACAGGGACCGCCGAGGTTC
D gene: .; clone size: .; V gene: TRBV19; J gene: TRBJ2-7; CDR3 protein: CASSIPEGGEQYF; CDR3 DNA: TGTGCCAGTAGTATCCCCGAGGGTGGGGAGCAGTACTTC
D gene: .; clone size: few; V gene: TRBV13; J gene: TRBJ2-7; CDR3 protein: CASSPQSSYEQYF; CDR3 DNA: TGTGCCAGCAGCCCCCAATCGTCCTACGAGCAGTACTTC
D gene: TRBD1; clone size: .; V gene: TRBV5-1; J gene: TRBJ2-7; CDR3 protein: CASSTGQANNEQYF; CDR3 DNA: TGCGCCAGCAGCACGGGACAGGCGAACAACGAGCAGTACTTC
D gene: .; clone size: .; V gene: TRBV28; J gene: TRBJ2-1; CDR3 protein: CASSPSAPYNEQFF; CDR3 DNA: TGTGCCAGCAGCCCTAGCGCCCCTTACAATGAGCAGTTCTTC
D gene: TRBD2; clone size: .; V gene: TRBV6-6; J gene: TRBJ2-7; CDR3 protein: CASSPAGGRDEQYF; CDR3 DNA: TGTGCCAGCAGCCCAGCGGGGGGGCGGGACGAGCAGTACTTC
D gene: TRBD2; clone size: .; V gene: TRBV6-1; J gene: TRBJ2-3; CDR3 protein: CASSEGGLGGTSGTDTQYF; CDR3 DNA: TGTGCCAGCAGTGAGGGGGGGCTGGGAGGGACTAGCGGAACAGATACGCAGTATTTT
D gene: .; clone size: .; V gene: TRBV6-5; J gene: TRBJ2-7; CDR3 protein: CASSPGPENGEQYF; CDR3 DNA: TGTGCCAGCAGCCCTGGACCCGAAAACGGCGAGCAGTACTTC
D gene: .; clone size: once; V gene: TRBV29-1; J gene: TRBJ2-1; CDR3 protein: CSVASNNEQFF; CDR3 DNA: TGCAGCGTTGCTAGCAACAATGAGCAGTTCTTC